This T cell receptor beta chain was sequenced for a study of cytomegalovirus exposure and HLA in healthy donors. Study in general: Later analysis reported that the 95 to 150 validation repertoires shared the platform of the approximately 670 first-cohort repertoires.

Some clones are missing from TCRdb's copy, which holds only in-frame ones; the method was immunoSEQ multiplex PCR. The sample consists of 150,000 to 200,000 clones, around four fifths of them appearing once. Trimming took 0 bases from V and 5 from J, leaving 13 bases between them. This CDR3 spans 15 amino acids. The germline gives CDR1 LGHNA, CDR2 YSLEER. Study-wide points: Cytomegalovirus association was assigned to about 180 TCR beta chains. Across donors, most TCRs were seen rarely, yet some public ones were widespread. Reportedly, cytomegalovirus status was diagnosed with high sensitivity and specificity.

As for this clone: What it binds is unknown.

The origin of this receptor is a man aged 30 to 39 in good health and CMV-seropositive. Sequenced material: PBMCs. The chain employs TRBV4-3 and TRBJ1-1; possibly TRBD1 for D (5 bases). This CDR3 is CASSQEAGLATEAFF. CDR3 DNA: TGCGCCAGCAGCCAAGAGGCAGGGCTGGCGACTGAAGCTTTCTTT.